Each of the 16 T cell receptor beta chains below was sequenced from the same sample in a study of blood T cells in healthy people across ages. Through a sample-barcoded 5' primer and a J-beta primer mix, a second PCR was run for roughly 6 to 11 cycles. MiXCR, applied by TCRdb to the 5' RACE reads, yields one record per CDR3 protein. This table has fewer than 950,000 distinct CDR3 sequences, 53% appearing once. Sequenced sample: blood. The receptors come from an elderly man in good health.

The V and J genes are TRBV5-5 and TRBJ2-5; 7 bases align to TRBD1. Germline V gives CDR1 SGHKS, CDR2 YYEKEE (reference sequence). The CDR3 has 17 amino acids. The V segment lost 3 bases and the J segment 4 bases; nucleotides outside the gene matches: 15. CDR3 coding DNA: TGTGCCAGCAGCTCCAAGGGGGCGCGGGTGTTAGCAGAGACCCAGTACTTC. Translated, it gives CASSSKGARVLAETQYF.

The rearrangement links TRBV2 to TRBJ2-1; 9 bases align to TRBD2. The V gene end was trimmed by 6 bases and the J gene end by 13 bases; junction bases not matched to a gene: 7. CDR1 and CDR2 from the germline V gene are SNHLY and FYNNEI. The CDR3 loop spans 12 amino acids. The CDR3 DNA sequence: TGTGCCAGCAGGACTGCGGGAGGGCCCCAGTTCTTC. Its translation is CASRTAGGPQFF. The variable domain in full, completed from reference TRBV2 and TRBJ2-1, reads EPEVTQTPSHQVTQMGQEVILRCVPISNHLYFYWYRQILGQKVEFLVSFYNNEISEKSEIFDDQFSVERPDGSNFTLKIRSTKLEDSAMYFCASRTAGGPQFFGPGTRLTVL.

About this clonotype itself: A much larger clone sits a single nucleotide away, making a read error possible. The V gene is TRBV2, the J gene TRBJ1-1; D remains ambiguous. Germline CDR1 and CDR2: SNHLY and FYNNEI. The CDR3 has 14 residues. The CDR3 spells CVSSEPKMNTEAFF. Written as DNA, the CDR3 is TGTGTCAGCAGCGAACCCAAGATGAACACTGAAGCTTTCTTT.

The V call is TRBV12-3 or TRBV12-4, the J call TRBJ1-5; D is unresolved. The CDR3 covers 13 residues. Trimming removed 1 base from V and 6 bases from J, with 7 bases in between. CDR3 residues: CASSLVGSQPQHF. The CDR3 nucleotides are TGTGCCAGCAGTTTAGTAGGGTCTCAGCCCCAGCATTTT.

This clonotype was detected only a few times. V usage is TRBV12-3 or TRBV12-4 and J usage is TRBJ2-1; TRBD2 matches 7 bases. The CDR3 contains 12 residues. Trimming took 5 bases from V and 10 from J; bases not matched to a gene: 5. CDR3 sequence (DNA): TGTGCCAGCAGTCGGGGGAGGGACGAGCAGTTCTTC. This gives the protein CASSRGRDEQFF.

This clonotype was picked up a small number of times. V and J are TRBV27 and TRBJ1-6; D remains unclear. The length of the CDR3 is 12 residues. Trimming removed 4 bases from V and 14 bases from J, with 12 bases in between. Germline lookup yields CDR1 MNHEY and CDR2 SMNVEV (reference sequence). This CDR3 reads CASSSPPGTLHF. For the CDR3, the DNA is TGTGCCAGCAGTTCTCCACCTGGCACCCTCCACTTT.

A few counts support this clonotype. The V gene is TRBV2, the J gene TRBJ1-1; maybe TRBD1 (5 bases). V lost 1 base and J 1 base, leaving 10 bases between the germline ends. Germline V lookup: CDR1 SNHLY, CDR2 FYNNEI. The CDR3 has 15 residues. The CDR3 region is CASSEDAGGNTEAFF. CDR3 DNA sequence: TGTGCCAGCAGTGAAGATGCGGGGGGGAACACTGAAGCTTTCTTT.

The sample holds a few counts of this clonotype. The chain joins TRBV7-9 to TRBJ2-1; 7 bases are shared with TRBD2. Germline loops: CDR1 SEHNR, CDR2 FQNEAQ (reference sequence). V lost 4 bases, J lost 12 bases, and 18 bases stayed unmatched. CDR3 length equals 16 residues. The CDR3: CASSSGLGAGVLVQFF. CDR3 in DNA: TGTGCCAGCAGCTCCGGCCTTGGGGCGGGAGTTCTGGTGCAGTTCTTC.

The chain recombines TRBV28 with TRBJ2-7, with 8 bases aligning to TRBD1. The trim removed 6 bases at V and 3 bases at J, leaving 7 bases unmatched. CDR1 is MDHEN, CDR2 SYDVKM, per germline. CDR3 size: 14 residues. The CDR3 bases are TGTGCCAGCAGAAGATCAGGGGGCAACTACGAGCAGTACTTC. Translated, it gives CASRRSGGNYEQYF.

V is TRBV5-1 and J is TRBJ1-2; 9 bases are shared with TRBD1. Trimming took 4 bases from V and 4 from J; bases not matched to a gene: 8. CDR1 and CDR2 from the germline V gene are SGHRS and YFSETQ. The CDR3 extends over 15 amino acids. The CDR3 reads CASSTDRGLGYGYTF. The CDR3, as DNA: TGCGCCAGCAGCACGGACAGGGGCCTGGGCTATGGCTACACCTTC.

The CDR3 region is CASSPPGRDTEAFF. CDR3 in DNA: TGTGCCAGCTCACCACCGGGCAGAGACACTGAAGCTTTCTTT. The V gene is TRBV18, the J gene TRBJ1-1; no clear D gene. V was pared by 0 bases and J by 3 bases, with 8 bases between. Germline CDR1 is KGHSH and CDR2 is LQKENI. The CDR3 sequence is 14 residues long.

J is TRBJ2-5 and V is TRBV3-1; 7 bases map to TRBD2. This CDR3 has 15 amino acids. V shed 1 base, J shed 13 bases, and the junction held 15 bases outside the gene matches. Germline V gene sequence: CDR1 LGHDT, CDR2 YNNKEL (reference sequence). CDR3 region: CASSQGLADNKIWYF. The CDR3 coding sequence is TGTGCCAGCAGCCAAGGTCTAGCGGATAATAAAATTTGGTACTTC.

In its sample, this clonotype was seen a few times. V gene TRBV7-9 combines with J gene TRBJ2-1, with 10 nucleotides matching TRBD2. Germline CDR1 SEHNR, CDR2 FQNEAQ (reference sequence). The CDR3 covers 15 residues. J lost 9 bases, V lost 0 bases, and 5 bases had no gene match. Here the CDR3 DNA reads TGTGCCAGCAGCTTAGCCAGCGGGAGGGCCGTTGAGCAGTTCTTC. Its translation: CASSLASGRAVEQFF.

The CDR3 DNA is TGCAGTGCCAAAGGACTAGCGGGGTTGTGGCAGTACTTC. Protein product: CSAKGLAGLWQYF. V is TRBV20-1 and J is TRBJ2-7; 12 nucleotides agree with TRBD2. V was clipped by 6 bases and J by 9 bases; unmatched bases: 9. The germline V gene has CDR1 DFQATT and CDR2 SNEGSKA (reference sequence). The CDR3 is made up of 13 amino acids.

V is TRBV7-8 and J is TRBJ2-7, with unresolved D. The length of the CDR3 is 16 residues. Trimming took off 4 bases at V and 1 base at J, with 17 bases between the two ends. Germline CDR1 is SGHVS and CDR2 is FQNEAQ. DNA of the CDR3: TGTGCCAGCAGCTCGACCCCGGCGGATACATCCTACGAGCAGTACTTC. Its translation is CASSSTPADTSYEQYF.

The sample holds one count of this clonotype. The chain combines TRBV5-1 with TRBJ2-7; D may match TRBD1 or TRBD2 (5 bases each). The ends were cut back, 0 bases at V and 2 bases at J, with 15 bases in the middle. The CDR3 covers 16 residues. Germline CDR1 is SGHRS and CDR2 is YFSETQ. The CDR3 here is CASSLALGEKPYEQYF. In nucleotides, the CDR3 is TGCGCCAGCAGCTTGGCCCTGGGGGAAAAGCCCTACGAGCAGTACTTC.